These 14 T cell receptor beta chains were all obtained from the same sample, sequenced in a study of T cells after yellow fever vaccination. One entry per CDR3 protein results from TCRdb running MiXCR on the 5' RACE reads. The sample contains a few hundred thousand distinct CDR3 sequences, 8.5% to 10% of which appear only once. This specimen was CD4+ T cells sorted from PBMCs, taken 5 days after the yellow fever booster vaccination. The receptors stem from a man aged 18 to 30 who received the YFV17D yellow fever vaccine.

The chain couples TRBV19 to TRBJ1-5; D uncertain. V lost 5 bases and J lost 6, with 20 bases in between. CDR1 and CDR2 (germline): LNHDA, SQIVND (reference sequence). There are 16 residues in the CDR3. This chain's CDR3 is CASSSPAGRSRQPQHF. CDR3 sequence (DNA): TGTGCCAGTAGTTCTCCGGCAGGACGCAGTCGTCAGCCCCAGCATTTT.

In its sample, this clonotype was seen a few times. The genes are TRBV12-3 or TRBV12-4 and TRBJ2-6, with a weak D call TRBD2 (6 bases). This CDR3 is 14 amino acids long. Trimming stripped 6 bases from V and 2 bases from J, with 8 bases between. CDR3 amino acids: CASSRTTGANVLTF. The CDR3 nucleotides read TGTGCCAGCAGCCGGACTACTGGGGCCAACGTCCTGACTTTC.

This clonotype was seen a few times. V and J are TRBV14 and TRBJ2-3, with a weak D call TRBD2 (6 bases). V was cut by 4 bases and J by 7 bases, with 12 bases left in between. CDR1 SGHDN and CDR2 FVKESK come from the germline V gene. The CDR3 has 13 residues. CDR3 in DNA: TGTGCCAGCAGCCCAACTAGCTCGAATACGCAGTATTTT. Translated, it gives CASSPTSSNTQYF.

The chain is built from TRBV19 and TRBJ1-1; D unclear. Germline values: CDR1 LNHDA, CDR2 SQIVND (reference sequence). Trimming took off 5 bases at V and 8 bases at J, with 15 bases between the two ends. This CDR3 has 13 residues. The CDR3 loop reads CASSYAGRSEAFF. The CDR3 nucleotides are TGTGCCAGTAGTTATGCAGGCCGAAGCGAAGCTTTCTTT. Drawing the rest from reference TRBV19 and TRBJ1-1, the complete variable domain is DGGITQSPKYLFRKEGQNVTLSCEQNLNHDAMYWYRQDPGQGLRLIYYSQIVNDFQKGDIAEGYSVSREKKESFPLTVTSAQKNPTAFYLCASSYAGRSEAFFGQGTRLTVV.

This clonotype has only a few counts. This sequence joins TRBV20-1 and TRBJ2-1; possibly TRBD1 for D (5 bases). The CDR3 extends over 14 amino acids. V was clipped by 6 bases and J by 3 bases, with 15 bases between them. Germline loops: CDR1 DFQATT, CDR2 SNEGSKA (reference sequence). This CDR3 is CSAPDRRVYNEQFF. CDR3 nucleotides: TGCAGTGCCCCCGACAGAAGGGTCTACAATGAGCAGTTCTTC.

DNA for the CDR3: TGCAGTGCTAAAGCGGGCGGCACAGATACGCAGTATTTT. Protein sequence: CSAKAGGTDTQYF. The genes are TRBV20-1 and TRBJ2-3, with a possible D match to TRBD2 (6 bases). The V gene's germline CDR1 is DFQATT and CDR2 SNEGSKA (reference sequence). The CDR3 runs to 13 residues. V was trimmed by 4 bases and J by 1 base, leaving 9 bases between them.

This clonotype was seen a few times. This chain connects TRBV28 to TRBJ1-2; the D gene is possibly TRBD1 (5 bases). Trimming removed 8 bases from V and 8 bases from J, with 12 bases in between. CDR3 length: 11 amino acids. Looked up from germline, CDR1 is MDHEN and CDR2 is SYDVKM. This CDR3 is CASGAGRGYTF. In DNA form, the CDR3 reads TGTGCCAGCGGGGCAGGGCGCGGCTACACCTTC.

Here the CDR3 DNA reads TGTGCCAGCAGTTTACGTAGCGCGAGCTCCTACGAGCAGTACTTC. Protein: CASSLRSASSYEQYF. The chain has TRBV28 and TRBJ2-7; D perhaps matches TRBD2 (5 bases). V lost 2 bases, J lost 0 bases, and 11 bases lay in between. From germline, CDR1 is MDHEN and CDR2 SYDVKM. The CDR3 spans 15 residues.

This clonotype was counted only a few times. The chain uses TRBV21-1 and TRBJ2-3; TRBD2, the table's D call, was not compared with the DNA. TRBV21-1 is a listed pseudogene. This CDR3 comprises 16 residues. The CDR3: CASSKGTSGGSDTQYF. The CDR3 coding sequence is TGTGCCAGCAGCAAAGGGACTAGCGGGGGTTCCGATACGCAGTATTTT.

The CDR3 sequence: CASSDHLAKNIQYF. In nucleotides, the CDR3 is TGTGCCAGCAGTGACCACCTAGCCAAAAACATTCAGTACTTC. The genes are TRBV6-1 and TRBJ2-4, with D uncertain. Germline CDR1 and CDR2: MNHNS and SASEGT. V lost 3 bases, J lost 0 bases, and 6 bases lay in between. This CDR3 has 14 residues.

This chain connects TRBV6-6 to TRBJ2-3, with TRBD2 identical over 7 bases. Germline V gives CDR1 MNHNY, CDR2 SVGAGI (reference sequence). This CDR3 comprises 14 residues. V was pared by 6 bases and J by 7 bases, with 10 bases of the junction left unmatched. As DNA, the CDR3 is TGTGCCAGCAGCTCTAGCGGCTCTGGAAATACGCAGTATTTT. It encodes CASSSSGSGNTQYF.

The chain uses TRBV20-1 and TRBJ2-3, with D possibly TRBD2 on 5 matching bases. CDR3 length: 12 residues. The germline V gene encodes CDR1 DFQATT and CDR2 SNEGSKA (reference sequence). This CDR3 reads CRVGLTTDTQYF. CDR3 sequence (DNA): TGCAGGGTCGGACTGACCACAGATACGCAGTATTTT.

This rearrangement joins TRBV6-5 to TRBJ1-4; D not certain. The V end was cut by 2 bases, the J end by 0 bases, with 10 bases between. Germline V CDR1 and CDR2: MNHEY, SVGAGI. The CDR3 is 16 residues long. In DNA, the CDR3 is TGTGCCAGCAGTTACGCCCTAGGAGCAACTAATGAAAAACTGTTTTTT. This codes for CASSYALGATNEKLFF.

This clonotype was recorded many times. The chain employs TRBV4-3 and TRBJ2-2; D unresolved. The germline V gene encodes CDR1 LGHNA and CDR2 YSLEER. This CDR3 comprises 16 residues. V dropped 0 bases and J dropped 1 base, with 9 bases sitting between them. The CDR3 loop is CASSQESGRNTGELFF. In DNA, the CDR3 is TGCGCCAGCAGCCAAGAATCCGGACGGAACACCGGGGAGCTGTTTTTT.